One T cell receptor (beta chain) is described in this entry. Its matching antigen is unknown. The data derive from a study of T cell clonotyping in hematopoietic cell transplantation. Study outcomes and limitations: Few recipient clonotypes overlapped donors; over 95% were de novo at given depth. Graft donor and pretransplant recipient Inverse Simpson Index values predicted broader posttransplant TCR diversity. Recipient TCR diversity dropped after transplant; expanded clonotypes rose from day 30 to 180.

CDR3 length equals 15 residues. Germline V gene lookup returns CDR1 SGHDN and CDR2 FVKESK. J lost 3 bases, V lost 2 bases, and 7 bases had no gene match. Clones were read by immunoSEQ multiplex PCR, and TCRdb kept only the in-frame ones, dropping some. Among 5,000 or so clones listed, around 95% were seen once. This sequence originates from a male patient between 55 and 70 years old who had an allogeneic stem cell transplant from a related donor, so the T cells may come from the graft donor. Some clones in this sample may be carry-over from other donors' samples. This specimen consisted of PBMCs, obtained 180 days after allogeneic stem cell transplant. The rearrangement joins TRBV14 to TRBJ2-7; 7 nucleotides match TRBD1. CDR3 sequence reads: CASSQRGGRGYEQYF. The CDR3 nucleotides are TGTGCCAGCAGCCAAAGAGGGGGCAGGGGCTACGAGCAGTACTTC.